What follows is one TCR beta chain and its context. These data originate in a study of identical twins. One entry per CDR3 protein results from TCRdb running MiXCR on the 5' RACE reads. The sample includes 500,000 or so distinct CDR3 sequences, 13% to 15% of them seen just once. The CDR3 totals 15 residues. Germline V lookup: CDR1 SGHRS, CDR2 YFSETQ. After removal of 2 bases from V and 7 bases from J, the junction contained 5 bases not matched to a gene. These data were also reused for a study on yellow fever vaccine responses in identical twins.

The chain joins TRBV5-1 to TRBJ2-1; 11 bases align to TRBD2. The sequenced sample was CD4+ T cells sorted from blood. The clonotype comes from a woman between 18 and 30 years old in good health. The CDR3 coding sequence is TGCGCCAGCAGCTTTATTAGCGGGAGGGTTAATGAGCAGTTCTTC. Translating it yields CASSFISGRVNEQFF.